This passage covers 13 T cell receptor beta chains from one sample sequenced in a study of control samples from healthy donors and cancer patients. Clones were read by immunoSEQ multiplex PCR, and TCRdb kept only the in-frame ones, dropping some. The data show about 190,000 clones, 85% to 95% seen once. Sequenced input: blood. These receptors came from a man between 18 and 35 years old in good health.

In nucleotides, the CDR3 is TGCAGCGCCTTGCTTACAGTTCCTTACAATGAGCAGTTCTTC. Protein sequence: CSALLTVPYNEQFF. This chain links TRBV29-1 with TRBJ2-1, with D hard to call. The CDR3 consists of 14 residues. Trimming took 7 bases from V and 4 from J, leaving 17 bases between them. Germline lookup yields CDR1 SQVTM and CDR2 ANQGSEA.

J is TRBJ1-1 and V is TRBV4-1; D is unresolved. The CDR3 consists of 15 residues. Germline CDR1 MGHRA, CDR2 YSYEKL. Trimming took off 4 bases at V and 2 bases at J, with 14 bases between the two ends. The CDR3 loop reads CASSPSGLGNTEAFF. Here the CDR3 DNA reads TGCGCCAGCAGCCCCTCCGGGCTTGGAAACACTGAAGCTTTCTTT.

This chain uses TRBV5-6 with TRBJ2-3, with 7 bases identical to TRBD2. This CDR3 comprises 16 residues. Germline CDR1 is SGHDT and CDR2 is YYEEEE. Trimming at V came to 4 bases and at J to 7 bases, leaving 15 bases not matched to a gene. The CDR3 here is CASSRLVGLELYTQYF. In DNA, the CDR3 is TGTGCCAGCAGCCGTCTGGTTGGACTAGAGTTATATACGCAGTATTTT.

The chain links TRBV25-1 to TRBJ2-3; D ambiguous. Trimming removed 5 bases from V and 5 bases from J, with 11 bases in between. From germline, CDR1 is MGHDK and CDR2 SYGVNS. The CDR3 has 13 amino acids. CDR3 sequence: CASSRQVRDTQYF. The DNA for the CDR3 is TGTGCCAGCAGTCGGCAGGTTAGAGATACGCAGTATTTT.

The V call is TRBV5-1, the J call TRBJ1-1; 9 bases align to TRBD1. CDR1 is SGHRS, CDR2 YFSETQ, per germline. The junction had 6 bases not matched to a gene; V was cut back by 0 bases and J by 3 bases. CDR3 length: 16 residues. CDR3 sequence (DNA): TGCGCCAGCAGCTTGGACCCGGGACAGGGCGACACTGAAGCTTTCTTT. It encodes CASSLDPGQGDTEAFF.

This chain uses TRBV6-6 with TRBJ2-1; 11 nucleotides line up with TRBD1. The V gene's germline CDR1 is MNHNY and CDR2 SVGAGI (reference sequence). This CDR3 is 15 amino acids long. Trimming took 5 bases from V and 8 from J; bases not matched to a gene: 8. In DNA, the CDR3 is TGTGCCAGCAGTAAACGGGACAGGGGGAGCGATGAGCAGTTCTTC. Residues: CASSKRDRGSDEQFF.

This clone was detected only once. This specimen includes other DNA sequences encoding the same CDR3. The V call is TRBV29-1, the J call TRBJ2-7, with 7 nucleotides matching TRBD1. Per germline, CDR1 SQVTM and CDR2 ANQGSEA. This CDR3 contains 12 residues. The ends lost 4 bases at V and 5 bases at J; junction bases unmatched: 5. In DNA form, the CDR3 reads TGCAGCGTTGCGGACAGGTTGGACGAGCAGTACTTC. Its protein product is CSVADRLDEQYF.

This clone has just one count. V usage is TRBV11-2 and J usage is TRBJ2-2; D is ambiguous. Deletions cut 1 base from V and 0 bases from J, with 9 bases between. The CDR3 loop spans 16 amino acids. CDR1 and CDR2 from the germline V gene are SGHAT and FQNNGV. Here the CDR3 reads CASSLVYTSNTGELFF. Here the CDR3 DNA reads TGTGCCAGCAGCTTAGTATACACATCGAACACCGGGGAGCTGTTTTTT. The full variable domain, rest sourced from reference TRBV11-2 and TRBJ2-2, is EAGVAQSPRYKIIEKRQSVAFWCNPISGHATLYWYQQILGQGPKLLIQFQNNGVVDDSQLPKDRFSAERLKGVDSTLKIQPAKLEDSAVYLCASSLVYTSNTGELFFGEGSRLTVL.

The V call is TRBV2, the J call TRBJ2-5, with 10 bases matching TRBD2. The CDR3 consists of 14 residues. In germline, CDR1 is SNHLY, CDR2 FYNNEI. Losses at the gene ends were 5 bases for V and 9 bases for J; bases not matched to a gene: 9. The CDR3 sequence is CASSFSGGSMAQYF. CDR3 sequence (DNA): TGTGCCAGCAGTTTTAGCGGGGGGAGCATGGCCCAGTACTTC. The variable domain in full, completed from reference TRBV2 and TRBJ2-5, reads EPEVTQTPSHQVTQMGQEVILRCVPISNHLYFYWYRQILGQKVEFLVSFYNNEISEKSEIFDDQFSVERPDGSNFTLKIRSTKLEDSAMYFCASSFSGGSMAQYFGPGTRLLVL.

The V gene is TRBV5-1, the J gene TRBJ1-6, with D perhaps matching TRBD1 (5 bases). This CDR3 has 17 amino acids. Trimming shortened V by 1 base and J by 6 bases, and 17 bases separated the two germline ends. From germline, CDR1 is SGHRS and CDR2 YFSETQ. The CDR3 protein is CASSLTDTLGRNSPLHF. In DNA, the CDR3 is TGCGCCAGCAGCTTGACGGACACCCTTGGGCGTAATTCACCCCTCCACTTT.

The chain employs TRBV9 and TRBJ1-6, with a tentative D call TRBD1 (5 bases). Germline-derived CDR1 and CDR2 are SGDLS and YYNGEE. The CDR3 length is 17 residues. V shed 0 bases and J shed 2 bases, with 12 bases lying between them. The CDR3 DNA reads as TGTGCCAGCAGCGTAGAGGACGGGACCACCTATAATTCACCCCTCCACTTT. This encodes CASSVEDGTTYNSPLHF.

On this clone itself: This CDR3 fails to terminate in the conserved phenylalanine or tryptophan, so it likely reflects a read error. It is unclear where the CDR3 begins or ends on the DNA, so no DNA is shown, and the CDR3 is as TCRdb lists it. The V call is TRBV6-5, the J call TRBJ2-4; the table gives TRBD1 as D, unverified against the DNA. Germline assignment: CDR1 MNHEY and CDR2 SVGAGI. The CDR3 length equals 11 residues, ends included. This chain's CDR3 is CASSSPDSCRV.

The chain combines TRBV14 with TRBJ2-7; D is ambiguous. Looked up from germline, CDR1 is SGHDN and CDR2 is FVKESK. V was trimmed by 5 bases and J by 4 bases, leaving 9 bases between them. This CDR3 contains 12 residues. CDR3 nucleotide sequence: TGTGCCAGCAGCGTGGGCCTTTACGAGCAGTACTTC. Translated: CASSVGLYEQYF.